The following is a TCR beta chain sequence with its context. This entry is derived from a study of shared clonotypes between healthy human individuals. The protocol was immunoSEQ multiplex PCR, while the TCRdb copy is restricted to in-frame clones and leaves out a portion. The top ten clones hold 0.6% to 0.7% of a sample with more than 900,000 clones, about 80% of them seen once. Germline CDR1 and CDR2: KGHSH and LQKENI. CDR3 size: 14 residues. V was shortened by 3 bases and J by 1 base, with 10 bases between the two germline ends. The chain couples TRBV18 to TRBJ2-7, with TRBD2 as a possible D gene (6 bases). This clonotype originated in a man aged 18 to 30 in good health. Some clones in this sample may be carry-over from other donors' samples. Sequenced sample: memory CD4+ T cells from PBMCs. Subset of the sample: CD45RA-negative fraction. CDR3 nucleotide sequence: TGTGCCAGCTCACCGGGACGGGGGTCCTACGAGCAGTACTTC. This encodes CASSPGRGSYEQYF.